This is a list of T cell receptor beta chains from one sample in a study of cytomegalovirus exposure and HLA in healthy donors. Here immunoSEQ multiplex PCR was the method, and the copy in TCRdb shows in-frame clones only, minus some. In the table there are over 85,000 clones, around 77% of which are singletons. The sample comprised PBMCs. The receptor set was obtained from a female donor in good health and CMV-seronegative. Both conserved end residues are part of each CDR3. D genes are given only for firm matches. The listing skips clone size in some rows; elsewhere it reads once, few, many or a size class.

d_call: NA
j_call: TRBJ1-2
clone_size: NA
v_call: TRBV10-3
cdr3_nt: TGTGCCATCAGTCACCCGCCAGTTAACTATGGCTACACCTTC
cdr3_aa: CAISHPPVNYGYTF

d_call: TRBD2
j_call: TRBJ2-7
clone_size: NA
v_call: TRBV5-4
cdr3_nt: TGTGCCAGCAGCTTGACTATAGGGACTAGCGGGAGCTACGAGCAGTACTTC
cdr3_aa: CASSLTIGTSGSYEQYF

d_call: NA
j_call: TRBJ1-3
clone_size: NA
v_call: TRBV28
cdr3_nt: TGTGCCAGTACACAGAGCAGCTCTGGAAACACCATATATTTT
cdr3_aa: CASTQSSSGNTIYF

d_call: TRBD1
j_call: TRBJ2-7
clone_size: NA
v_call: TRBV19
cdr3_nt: TGTGCCAGTAGTAGGTCCGGACAGGGGAACTACGAGCAGTACTTC
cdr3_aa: CASSRSGQGNYEQYF

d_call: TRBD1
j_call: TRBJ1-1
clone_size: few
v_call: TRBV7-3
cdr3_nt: TGTGCCAGCAGCGCCAACCGGGACAGGCCGAACACTGAAGCTTTCTTT
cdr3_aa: CASSANRDRPNTEAFF

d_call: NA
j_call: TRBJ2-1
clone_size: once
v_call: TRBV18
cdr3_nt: TGTGCCAGCTCACCAGAAGACAACTACAATGAGCAGTTCTTC
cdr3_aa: CASSPEDNYNEQFF

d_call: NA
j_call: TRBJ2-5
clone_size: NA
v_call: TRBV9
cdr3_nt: TGTGCCAGCAGCGTAGCCCAGGTATACGGAGAGACCCAGTACTTC
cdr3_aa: CASSVAQVYGETQYF

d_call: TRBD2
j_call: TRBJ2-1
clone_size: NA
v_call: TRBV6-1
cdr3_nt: TGTGCCAGCAGTGATATAGCGGGAACCTACAATGAGCAGTTCTTC
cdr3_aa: CASSDIAGTYNEQFF

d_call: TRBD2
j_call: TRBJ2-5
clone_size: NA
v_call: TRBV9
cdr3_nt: TGTGCCAGCAGCGTACTAGCGGGAGGAGAGACCCAGTACTTC
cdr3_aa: CASSVLAGGETQYF

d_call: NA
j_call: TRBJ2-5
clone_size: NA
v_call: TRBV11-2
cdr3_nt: TGTGCCAGCAGCTTAGGTTTTAGAGGAGAGACCCAGTACTTC
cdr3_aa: CASSLGFRGETQYF

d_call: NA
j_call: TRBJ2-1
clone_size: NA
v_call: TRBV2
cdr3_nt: TGTGCCAGCAGGCTACAGGGCAATGAGCAGTTCTTC
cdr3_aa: CASRLQGNEQFF

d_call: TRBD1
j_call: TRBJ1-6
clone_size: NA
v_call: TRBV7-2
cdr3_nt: TGTGCCAGCAGCTCACAGGGGCAACCTAATTCACCCCTCCACTTT
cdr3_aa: CASSSQGQPNSPLHF

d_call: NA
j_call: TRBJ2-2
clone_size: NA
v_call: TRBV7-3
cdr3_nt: TGTGCCAGCAGCCGACTTGATTCGAACACCGGGGAGCTGTTTTTT
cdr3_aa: CASSRLDSNTGELFF

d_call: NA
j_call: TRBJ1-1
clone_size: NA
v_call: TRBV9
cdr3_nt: TGTGCCAGCAGCGTAGGTCAGTCTGCGGGGAACACTGAAGCTTTCTTT
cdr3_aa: CASSVGQSAGNTEAFF

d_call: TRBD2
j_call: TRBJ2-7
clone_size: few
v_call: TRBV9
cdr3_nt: TGTGCCAGCAGCGTAGACCTAGGCGGGGGAATATACGAGCAGTACTTC
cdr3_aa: CASSVDLGGGIYEQYF

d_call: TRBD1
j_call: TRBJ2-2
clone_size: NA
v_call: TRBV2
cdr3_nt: TGTGCCAGCAGTGATCAAGGGACAGGGTCCGGGGAGCTGTTTTTT
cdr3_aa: CASSDQGTGSGELFF

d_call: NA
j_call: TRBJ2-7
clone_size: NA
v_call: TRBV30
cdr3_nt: TGTGCCTGGGGGTGGGGCAGTTCCTACGAGCAGTACTTC
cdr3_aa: CAWGWGSSYEQYF

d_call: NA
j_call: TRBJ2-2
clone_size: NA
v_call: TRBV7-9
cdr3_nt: TGTGCCAGCAGCTTAGTGAGTACTTCGAACACCGGGGAGCTGTTTTTT
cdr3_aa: CASSLVSTSNTGELFF

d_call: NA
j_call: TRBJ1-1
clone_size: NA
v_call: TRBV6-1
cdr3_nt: TGTGCCAGCAGTGAACAGTATAACACTGAAGCTTTCTTT
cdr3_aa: CASSEQYNTEAFF

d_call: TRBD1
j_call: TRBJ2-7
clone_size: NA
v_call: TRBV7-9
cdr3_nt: TGTGCCAGCAGTCTACCCGCGACAGGGACAGGGCCCAGCTCCTACGAGCAGTACTTC
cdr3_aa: CASSLPATGTGPSSYEQYF

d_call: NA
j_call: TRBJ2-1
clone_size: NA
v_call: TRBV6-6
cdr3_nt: TGTGCCAGCAGAGGGGAAAGAGAATACAATGAGCAGTTCTTC
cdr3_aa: CASRGEREYNEQFF

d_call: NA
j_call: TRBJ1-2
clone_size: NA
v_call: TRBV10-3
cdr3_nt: TGTGCCGTAAGGGGGTTTTGGAACTATGGCTACACCTTC
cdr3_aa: CAVRGFWNYGYTF

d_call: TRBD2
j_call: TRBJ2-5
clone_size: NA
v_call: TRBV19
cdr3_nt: TGTGCCAGTCAGAGCGGGGCGGAGGAGACCCAGTACTTC
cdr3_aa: CASQSGAEETQYF

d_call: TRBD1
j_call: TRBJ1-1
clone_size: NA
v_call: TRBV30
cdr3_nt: TGTGCCTGGAGTAGCGACAGGGGAACTGAAGCTTTCTTT
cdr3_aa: CAWSSDRGTEAFF

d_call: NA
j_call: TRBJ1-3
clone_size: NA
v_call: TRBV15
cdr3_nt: TGTGCCACCAGCAGACCCCGTGGTGCTGGAGACACCATATATTTT
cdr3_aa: CATSRPRGAGDTIYF

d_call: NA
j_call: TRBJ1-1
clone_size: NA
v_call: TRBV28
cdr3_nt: TGTGCCAGCAGTTTATCCGGACCGGGGAGGACTGAAGCTTTCTTT
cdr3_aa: CASSLSGPGRTEAFF

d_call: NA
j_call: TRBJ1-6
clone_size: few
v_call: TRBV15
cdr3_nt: TGTGCCACCAGCAGAGATTGGCAGGTTTCACCCCTCCACTTT
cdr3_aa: CATSRDWQVSPLHF

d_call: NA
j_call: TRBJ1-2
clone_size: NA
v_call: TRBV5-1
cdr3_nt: TGCGCCAGCAGCTTGGCCCGGCCGGGTGGCTACACCTTC
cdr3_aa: CASSLARPGGYTF

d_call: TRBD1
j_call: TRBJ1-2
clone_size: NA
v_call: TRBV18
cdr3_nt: TGTGCCAGCTCACCAGCCCGGGACAGACTTTCCATCTATGGCTACACCTTC
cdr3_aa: CASSPARDRLSIYGYTF

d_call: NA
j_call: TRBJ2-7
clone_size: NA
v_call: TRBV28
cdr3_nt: TGTGCCAGCAGTTCCAGGGTCCCCTACCCCTACGAGCAGTACTTC
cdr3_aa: CASSSRVPYPYEQYF

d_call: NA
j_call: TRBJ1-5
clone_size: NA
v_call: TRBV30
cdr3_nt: TGTGCCTGGAGTATCCCAGGGTCTTCCAATCAGCCCCAGCATTTT
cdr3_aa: CAWSIPGSSNQPQHF

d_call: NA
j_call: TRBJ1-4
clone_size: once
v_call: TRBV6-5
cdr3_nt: TGTGCCAGCAGTTACTCCCGCAGTAATGAAAAACTGTTTTTT
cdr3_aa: CASSYSRSNEKLFF

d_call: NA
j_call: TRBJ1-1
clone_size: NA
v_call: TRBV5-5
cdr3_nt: TGTGCCAGCAGCTTGTATGTGGACAGAACTGAAGCTTTCTTT
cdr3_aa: CASSLYVDRTEAFF

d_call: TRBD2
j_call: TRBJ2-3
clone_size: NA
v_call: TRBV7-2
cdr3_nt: TGTGCCAGCAGCTTAGTCGGGATAAGCGGGAGGGGGCTGACAGATACGCAGTATTTT
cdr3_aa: CASSLVGISGRGLTDTQYF

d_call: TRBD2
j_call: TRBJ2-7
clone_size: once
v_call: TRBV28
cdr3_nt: TGTGCCAGCATCCCTTGGGGGGGCTCCTACGAGCAGTACTTC
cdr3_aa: CASIPWGGSYEQYF

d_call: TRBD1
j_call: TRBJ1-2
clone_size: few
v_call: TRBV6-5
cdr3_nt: TGTGCCAGCAGTCAGGGGGCGGACTATGGCTACACCTTC
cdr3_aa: CASSQGADYGYTF

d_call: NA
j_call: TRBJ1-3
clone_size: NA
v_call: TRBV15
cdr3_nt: TGTGCCACCAGCCCGAGTGGGGCAGCTGGAAACACCATATATTTT
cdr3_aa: CATSPSGAAGNTIYF

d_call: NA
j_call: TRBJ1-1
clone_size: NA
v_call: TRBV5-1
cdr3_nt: TGCGCCAGCAGCCCTTCCACCCGCCTAGACCCTTGGACTGAAGCTTTCTTT
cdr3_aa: CASSPSTRLDPWTEAFF

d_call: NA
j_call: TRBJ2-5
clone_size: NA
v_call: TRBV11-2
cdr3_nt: TGTGCCAGCAGGACAGCACAAGAGACCCAGTACTTC
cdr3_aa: CASRTAQETQYF

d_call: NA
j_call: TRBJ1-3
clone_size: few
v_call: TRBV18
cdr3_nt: TGTGCCAGCTCACAAGGGGTTGGAAACACCATATATTTT
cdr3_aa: CASSQGVGNTIYF

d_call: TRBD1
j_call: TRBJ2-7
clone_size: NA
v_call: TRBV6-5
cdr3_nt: TGTGCCAGCAGTTACACCCGACAGGGATCCTACGAGCAGTACTTC
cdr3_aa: CASSYTRQGSYEQYF

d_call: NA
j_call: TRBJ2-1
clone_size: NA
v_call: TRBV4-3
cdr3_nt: TGCGCCAGCAGCCAAGATGCCAATAGCGCGCCTAAGTTCTTC
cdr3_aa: CASSQDANSAPKFF